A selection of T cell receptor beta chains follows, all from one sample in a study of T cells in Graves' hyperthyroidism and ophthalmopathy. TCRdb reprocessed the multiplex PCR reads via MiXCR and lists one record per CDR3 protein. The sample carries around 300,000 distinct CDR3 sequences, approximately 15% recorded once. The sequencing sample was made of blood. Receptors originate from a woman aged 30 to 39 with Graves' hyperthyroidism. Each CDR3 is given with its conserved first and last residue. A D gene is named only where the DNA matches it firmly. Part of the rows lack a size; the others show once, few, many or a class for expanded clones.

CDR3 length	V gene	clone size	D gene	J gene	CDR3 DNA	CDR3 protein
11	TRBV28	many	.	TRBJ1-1	TGTGCCAGCAGTTTACGAGGGAGGGCTTTCTTT	CASSLRGRAFF
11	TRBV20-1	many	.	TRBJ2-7	TGCAGTGCTCAGATACTAGCCGAGCAGTACTTC	CSAQILAEQYF
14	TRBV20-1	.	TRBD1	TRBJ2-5	TGCAGTGCTGAGACAGGGGGCAGACTTGAGACCCAGTACTTC	CSAETGGRLETQYF
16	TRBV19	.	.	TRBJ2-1	TGTGCCAGTAGCTCCCGAGGGGCAGGCCTCTACAATGAGCAGTTCTTC	CASSSRGAGLYNEQFF
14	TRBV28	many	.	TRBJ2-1	TGTGCCAGCAGGGAGGGGGCGCGGATATCTGAGCAGTTCTTC	CASREGARISEQFF
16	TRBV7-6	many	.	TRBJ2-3	TGTGCCAGCAGCTTAGTGCTCCGTGGAGGGCCAGATACGCAGTATTTT	CASSLVLRGGPDTQYF
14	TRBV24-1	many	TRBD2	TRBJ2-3	TGTGCCACAGAAATTAGCGGGAGATCTGATACGCAGTATTTT	CATEISGRSDTQYF
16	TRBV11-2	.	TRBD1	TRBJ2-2	TGTGCCAGCAGCTCCTACCGTAGGCAGGGGGCCGGGGAGCTGTTTTTT	CASSSYRRQGAGELFF
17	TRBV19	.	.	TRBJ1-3	TGTGCCAGTAGTCTACGTGGAGTGGTTAGCTCTGGAAACACCATATATTTT	CASSLRGVVSSGNTIYF
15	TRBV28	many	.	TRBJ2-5	TGTGCCAGCAGTTTATCCCCCGGACAGCGAGAGACCCAGTACTTC	CASSLSPGQRETQYF
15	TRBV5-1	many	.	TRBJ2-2	TGCGCCAGCAGCTTGGAGACTGAGCGGACCGGGGAGCTGTTTTTT	CASSLETERTGELFF
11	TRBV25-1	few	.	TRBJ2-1	TGTGCCAGCAGTACAGGGAATGAGCAGTTCTTC	CASSTGNEQFF
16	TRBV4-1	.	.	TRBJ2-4	TGCGCCAGCAGCCAGGAGGTGGCGGGCAGGGAAAACATTCAGTACTTC	CASSQEVAGRENIQYF
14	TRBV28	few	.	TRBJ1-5	TGTGCCAGCAGCCCCGTTTCTGGGAATCAGCCCCAGCATTTT	CASSPVSGNQPQHF
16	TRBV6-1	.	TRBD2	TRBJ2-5	TGTGCCAGCAGCTCCCGCGTGGCGGGAGGAAGAGAGACCCAGTACTTC	CASSSRVAGGRETQYF
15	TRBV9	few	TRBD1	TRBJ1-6	TGTGCCAGCAGCGTTGAGGACAGGGGCGGTTCACCCCTCCACTTT	CASSVEDRGGSPLHF
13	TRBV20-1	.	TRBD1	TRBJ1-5	TGCAGTGCGGGTCGACAGGGCCGGGGGCCCCAGCATTTT	CSAGRQGRGPQHF
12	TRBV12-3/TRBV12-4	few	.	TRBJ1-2	TGTGCCAGTAATAGGGGGAACTATGGCTACACCTTC	CASNRGNYGYTF
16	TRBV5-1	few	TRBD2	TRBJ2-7	TGCGCCAGCAGCCCGGGACTAGCGGGGGCAGGCTACGAGCAGTACTTC	CASSPGLAGAGYEQYF
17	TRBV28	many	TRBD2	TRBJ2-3	TGTGCCAGCAGCAGCTGGACGGCGGGAGTCGAAACAGATACGCAGTATTTT	CASSSWTAGVETDTQYF
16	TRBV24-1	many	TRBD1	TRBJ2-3	TGTGCCACCAGTGACTCCGGGACAGGGGCAACAGATACGCAGTATTTT	CATSDSGTGATDTQYF
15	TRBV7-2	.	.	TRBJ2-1	TGTGCCAGCAGCTTAAGTCAGAGCTCCTACAATGAGCAGGACTTC	CASSLSQSSYNEQDF
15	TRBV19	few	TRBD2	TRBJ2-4	TGTGCCAGTGGGAGCGGGAGTCTAACCAAAAACATTCAGTACTTC	CASGSGSLTKNIQYF
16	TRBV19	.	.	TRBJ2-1	TGTGCCAGTAGTATCGGTGGCACAAGCTCCTACAATGAGCAGTTCTTC	CASSIGGTSSYNEQFF
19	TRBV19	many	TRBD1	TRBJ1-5	TGTGCCAGCCGAACCCTAAACGGACAGGGGGCTGTAGTAGGTCAGCCCCAGCATTTT	CASRTLNGQGAVVGQPQHF
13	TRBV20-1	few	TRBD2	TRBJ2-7	TGCAGTGCTCATAGCGGGCCTGCCTACGAGCAGTACTTC	CSAHSGPAYEQYF
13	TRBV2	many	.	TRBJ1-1	TGTGCCAGCAGACCCCCCGAGGGCACTGAATCTTTCTTT	CASRPPEGTESFF
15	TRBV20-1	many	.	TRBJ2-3	TGCAGTGCTAGAGGGAGGAGGGAGGATCGAGATACGCAGTATTTT	CSARGRREDRDTQYF
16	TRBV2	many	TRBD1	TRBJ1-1	TGTGCCAGCACCCTGGACAGGGGGTGGGTGAACACTGAAGCTTTCTTT	CASTLDRGWVNTEAFF
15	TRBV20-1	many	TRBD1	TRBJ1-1	TGCAGTGCCAAGGACAGGGGGCGTAAGAACACTGAAGCTTTCTTT	CSAKDRGRKNTEAFF
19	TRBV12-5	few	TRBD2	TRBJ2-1	TGTGCTAGTGGTTTGGTACTTTCCGGGACTAGCGGGAGTCTCGATGAGCAGTTCTTC	CASGLVLSGTSGSLDEQFF
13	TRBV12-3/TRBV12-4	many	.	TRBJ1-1	TGTGCCAGCAGCCTCGGACAGAACACTGAAGCTTTCTTT	CASSLGQNTEAFF
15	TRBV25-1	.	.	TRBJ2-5	TGTGCCAGCAGTCCTCACTCCAGGGGCCAAGAGACCCAGTACTTC	CASSPHSRGQETQYF
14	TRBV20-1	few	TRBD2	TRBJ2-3	TGCAGTGCTAAAGACACCTCGGGGGGAGATACGCAGTATTTT	CSAKDTSGGDTQYF
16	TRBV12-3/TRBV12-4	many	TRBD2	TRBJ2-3	TGTGCCAGCAGTTTAAGTAGCGGGAGGGCGACAGATACGCAGTATTTT	CASSLSSGRATDTQYF
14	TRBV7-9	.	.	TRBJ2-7	TGTGCCAGCAGCTTGGCAGGGTGGTCCTACGAGCAGTACTTC	CASSLAGWSYEQYF
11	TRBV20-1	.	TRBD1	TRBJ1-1	TGCAGTGCTACCCGACAGGGAAAAGCTTTCTTT	CSATRQGKAFF
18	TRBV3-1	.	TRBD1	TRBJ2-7	TGTGCCAGCAGCCAAGATCGCGTTGGGGACAGGCGCTCCTACGAGCAGTACTTC	CASSQDRVGDRRSYEQYF
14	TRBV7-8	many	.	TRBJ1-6	TGTGCCAGCAGCAGACAGGCCGGCGATTCACCCCTCCACTTT	CASSRQAGDSPLHF